The text below deals with one T cell receptor beta chain. Its matching antigen is unknown. The data originate from a study of cytomegalovirus exposure and HLA in healthy donors. J gave up 5 bases and V 3 bases, and 7 bases lay outside the gene matches. The V gene's germline CDR1 is SGHRS and CDR2 YFSETQ. CDR3 length: 15 amino acids. It was with 60 Vbeta and 13 Jbeta primers that the PCR ran. Assay: immunoSEQ multiplex PCR; the TCRdb copy retains only in-frame clones and omits some. The sample has 150,000 to 200,000 clones; almost 80% are singletons. Study outcomes and limitations: Analyzed later, association rates of TCRs varied across HLA loci, with DRB1 most and HLA-C fewest. In a later analysis, compared with equally common non-associated chains, HLA-associated beta chains were more expanded. For presence/absence analyses, sequencing depth was assumed to be roughly uniform across donors. Cytomegalovirus association was assigned to approximately 160 TCR beta chains.

The chain combines TRBV5-1 with TRBJ2-7; TRBD2 matches 11 bases. The clonotype originates from a man between 35 and 55 years old in good health and CMV-seropositive. The sample taken for sequencing was PBMCs. Here the CDR3 reads CASSSTSGSRHEQYF. The CDR3 DNA reads as TGCGCCAGCAGCTCCACTAGCGGGAGTCGGCACGAGCAGTACTTC.